This T cell receptor (beta chain) was obtained from a study of cytomegalovirus exposure and HLA in healthy donors. The assay was immunoSEQ multiplex PCR, and TCRdb's table has in-frame clones only and misses some. The sample has about 150,000 clones, about 82% seen once. The sequenced sample consisted of PBMCs. The TCR originated in a human donor in good health.

The CDR3 bases are TGTGCCAGCAGTCTCCGAGGGACTACCTACTCCTACGAGCAGTACTTC. Protein: CASSLRGTTYSYEQYF. The V and J genes are TRBV27 and TRBJ2-7; 7 nucleotides match TRBD2. The CDR3 has 16 amino acids. Looked up from germline, CDR1 is MNHEY and CDR2 is SMNVEV (reference sequence). J gave up 0 bases and V 5 bases, and 10 bases lay outside the gene matches.